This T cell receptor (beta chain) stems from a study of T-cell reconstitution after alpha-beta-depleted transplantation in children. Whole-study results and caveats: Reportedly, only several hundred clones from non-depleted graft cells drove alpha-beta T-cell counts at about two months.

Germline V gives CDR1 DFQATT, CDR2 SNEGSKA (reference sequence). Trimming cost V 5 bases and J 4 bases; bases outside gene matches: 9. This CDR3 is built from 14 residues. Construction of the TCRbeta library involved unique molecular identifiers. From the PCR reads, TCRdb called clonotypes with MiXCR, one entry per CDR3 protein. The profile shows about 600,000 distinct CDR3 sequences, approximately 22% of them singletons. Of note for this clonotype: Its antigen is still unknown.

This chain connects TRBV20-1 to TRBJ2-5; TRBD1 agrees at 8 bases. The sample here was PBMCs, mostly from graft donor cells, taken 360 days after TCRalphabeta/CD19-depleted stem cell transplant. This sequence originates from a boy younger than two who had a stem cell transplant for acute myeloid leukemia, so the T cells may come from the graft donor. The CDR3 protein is CSASWTGIGETQYF. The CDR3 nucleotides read TGCAGTGCTTCGTGGACAGGGATTGGAGAGACCCAGTACTTC.